The 13 T cell receptor beta chains listed next were all sequenced from one sample in a study. TCRdb reprocessed the 5' RACE reads via MiXCR and lists one record per CDR3 protein. The sample lists more than 55,000 distinct CDR3 sequences, about 25% seen once, with roughly 2.2% in the top ten. Treg sorting used a CD4+CD25+CD127-/low gate. The sample taken for sequencing was tumor-infiltrating Tregs sorted from the breast tumor. The receptor set was obtained from a female donor with breast cancer.

This clonotype was observed at least ten times. The J gene is TRBJ2-3, the V gene TRBV20-1, with TRBD2 identical over 9 bases. Trimming removed 6 bases from V and 5 bases from J; junction bases left unmatched: 9. The CDR3 length is 14 residues. Germline values: CDR1 DFQATT, CDR2 SNEGSKA (reference sequence). In nucleotides, the CDR3 is TGCAGTGCCCCCAAGCGGGAGGTGGAAGATACGCAGTATTTT. Translating it yields CSAPKREVEDTQYF.

In its sample, this clonotype was seen many times. One end of the junction varies from germline; a read error may be responsible. The V call is TRBV4-1, the J call TRBJ2-5; perhaps TRBD1 as D (6 bases). The germline gives CDR1 MGHRA, CDR2 YSYEKL. CDR3 length: 15 amino acids. This CDR3 is CASSKEVAQGETQYF. CDR3 nucleotide sequence: TGCGCCAGCAGCAAAGAGGTGGCTCAGGGGGAGACCCAGTACTTC.

As concerns this clonotype: No conserved phenylalanine or tryptophan ends this CDR3, so it is likely a read error. The gene calls are TRBV7-3 and TRBJ2-3; tentatively, D is TRBD2 (7 bases). The V end lost 0 bases, the J end lost 6 bases, and 10 bases lay between the germline ends. Germline values: CDR1 SGHTA, CDR2 FQGTGA. The CDR3 is 14 residues long. The CDR3 here is CASSLTGGPDTQYS. The DNA for the CDR3 is TGTGCCAGCAGCTTAACGGGGGGGCCGGATACGCAGTATTCT.

The table lists this clonotype with a few counts. The chain has TRBV12-3 or TRBV12-4 and TRBJ2-1; unclear D gene. The V gene lost 5 bases and the J gene lost 4 bases, with 12 bases spanning the gap. CDR3 length: 14 residues. The CDR3 region has the DNA TGTGCCAGCAGTCCTCTCGCTAGATACAATGAGCAGTTCTTC. Its translation: CASSPLARYNEQFF.

The DNA of the CDR3 is TGCGCCAGCAGCTTACAGGACGGAGAGACCCAGTACTTC. Its translation: CASSLQDGETQYF. The rearrangement joins TRBV5-1 to TRBJ2-5, with TRBD1 as a possible D gene (5 bases). The V gene's germline CDR1 is SGHRS and CDR2 YFSETQ. Trimming took 2 bases from V and 4 from J, leaving 9 bases between them. The CDR3 length is 13 residues.

The chain is built from TRBV27 and TRBJ1-5, with TRBD1 identical over 11 bases. V gave up 5 bases and J gave up 5 bases; unmatched junction bases: 5. This CDR3 has 15 residues. The V gene's germline CDR1 is MNHEY and CDR2 SMNVEV (reference sequence). The CDR3 sequence: CASSTRTGGDQPQHF. Written as DNA, the CDR3 is TGTGCCAGCAGTACCCGGACAGGGGGCGATCAGCCCCAGCATTTT.

The V and J genes are TRBV4-1 and TRBJ2-5; tentatively, D is TRBD2 (6 bases). The V end was cut by 3 bases, the J end by 5 bases, with 19 bases between. The length of the CDR3 is 16 residues. Per the germline V gene, CDR1 is MGHRA and CDR2 is YSYEKL. The CDR3 region is CASSQRLLAPKETQYF. CDR3 sequence (DNA): TGCGCCAGCAGCCAGCGCCTACTAGCCCCCAAGGAGACCCAGTACTTC.

The chain employs TRBV20-1 and TRBJ2-7, with 10 bases fitting TRBD1. The CDR3 is 17 amino acids. Germline assignment: CDR1 DFQATT and CDR2 SNEGSKA (reference sequence). V lost 1 base, J lost 2 bases, and 11 bases stayed unmatched. The CDR3 coding sequence is TGCAGTGCTAGAGGTGGGGGACAGGGGTACTCCACCTACGAGCAGTACTTC. Its translation: CSARGGGQGYSTYEQYF.

This clonotype occurred once. The chain is built from TRBV6-6 and TRBJ2-2; 8 positions agree with TRBD1. Per germline, CDR1 MNHNY and CDR2 SVGAGI (reference sequence). V gave up 6 bases and J gave up 0 bases; unmatched junction bases: 3. The CDR3 is 15 amino acids. The CDR3 reads CASSARGPNTGELFF. DNA for the CDR3: TGTGCCAGCAGCGCCAGGGGGCCGAACACCGGGGAGCTGTTTTTT.

This clonotype was detected only a few times. This chain joins TRBV6-6 and TRBJ2-7, with TRBD1 matching 7 bases. This CDR3 region has 14 residues. The trim removed 9 bases at V and 1 base at J, leaving 9 bases unmatched. Germline lookup yields CDR1 MNHNY and CDR2 SVGAGI (reference sequence). The CDR3 is CARSDRERSYEQYF. The CDR3 coding sequence is TGTGCCAGATCTGACAGGGAGAGATCCTACGAGCAGTACTTC.

The chain uses TRBV9 and TRBJ2-1; 8 nucleotides line up with TRBD2. This CDR3 is 15 amino acids long. J was trimmed by 4 bases and V by 0 bases; bases with no gene match: 3. Per germline, CDR1 SGDLS and CDR2 YYNGEE. CDR3 nucleotide sequence: TGTGCCAGCAGCGTAGGCACTAGCGGTTACAATGAGCAGTTCTTC. Encoded protein: CASSVGTSGYNEQFF.

This clonotype was observed many times. The J gene is TRBJ2-5, the V gene TRBV5-1; 9 nucleotides align to TRBD1. The CDR3 is 13 residues long. The V and J ends lost 3 bases and 5 bases, in that order; junction bases with no gene match: 2. Germline CDR1 is SGHRS and CDR2 is YFSETQ. The CDR3 here is CASSSGTGETQYF. The DNA for the CDR3 is TGCGCCAGCAGCTCCGGGACAGGGGAGACCCAGTACTTC.

This clonotype occurred many times. The chain uses TRBV5-1 and TRBJ2-7, with D possibly being TRBD2 (6 bases). The CDR3 sequence is 14 residues long. With 4 bases removed from V and 0 bases from J, the gap between germline ends came to 11 bases. CDR1 and CDR2 (germline): SGHRS, YFSETQ. The CDR3 nucleotides read TGCGCCAGCAGCCCTACGGAGGGCTCCTACGAGCAGTACTTC. It codes for CASSPTEGSYEQYF.